A selection of T cell receptor beta chains follows, all from one sample in a study of breast tumors, draining lymph nodes, adjacent tissues. TCRdb processed the multiplex PCR reads anew with MiXCR; each CDR3 protein has one entry. The profile shows approximately 120,000 distinct CDR3 sequences, 21% of them singletons. Sequencing was done on a sample of axillary lymph node tissue. The receptors shown here come from a female donor with breast cancer. Some clones in this sample may be carry-over from other donors' samples. CDR3s include the opening cysteine and the closing phenylalanine or tryptophan. The D gene is left open where the match is weak. Only part of the rows carry a size: once, few, many, or a class if the clone is expanded.

CASTIRRGESTGELFF	TGTGCCAGCACCATAAGACGGGGCGAGAGCACCGGGGAGCTGTTTTTT	TRBV27	TRBJ2-2	NA	NA
CASRGSTDTQYF	TGTGCCAGCCGGGGGAGCACAGATACGCAGTATTTT	TRBV2	TRBJ2-3	many	NA
CASSLIGVSYNEQFF	TGTGCCAGCAGCTTGATAGGAGTCTCCTACAATGAGCAGTTCTTC	TRBV5-5	TRBJ2-1	many	NA
CASSLVGATNTGELFF	TGCGCCAGCAGCTTGGTAGGGGCTACGAACACCGGGGAGCTGTTTTTT	TRBV5-1	TRBJ2-2	many	NA
CASSLGLRGSIGVNTGELFF	TGTGCCAGCAGCTTAGGCCTGCGGGGGTCAATCGGGGTGAACACCGGGGAGCTGTTTTTT	TRBV11-2	TRBJ2-2	few	TRBD2
CSAERGGRNYEQYF	TGCAGTGCCGAAAGGGGCGGGAGGAACTACGAGCAGTACTTC	TRBV20-1	TRBJ2-7	many	TRBD2
CASSQELAGEPLADTQYF	TGTGCCAGCAGCCAAGAACTAGCGGGAGAGCCGCTGGCAGATACGCAGTATTTT	TRBV3-1	TRBJ2-3	NA	TRBD2
CASSPPRGSSYEQYF	TGTGCCAGCTCACCACCACGGGGCAGCTCCTACGAGCAGTACTTC	TRBV18	TRBJ2-7	many	NA
CASSLSAGGPYNEQFF	TGTGCCAGCAGTTTATCGGCGGGAGGCCCCTACAATGAGCAGTTCTTC	TRBV27	TRBJ2-1	few	TRBD2
CASSVAGVGEQYF	TGTGCCAGCAGTGTAGCGGGAGTAGGCGAGCAGTACTTC	TRBV25-1	TRBJ2-7	many	TRBD2
CASSGRNTGELFF	TGCGCCAGCAGTGGTAGGAACACCGGGGAGCTGTTTTTT	TRBV10-1	TRBJ2-2	many	NA
CASGAGTGPAEQYF	TGTGCCAGCGGAGCCGGGACAGGTCCCGCCGAGCAGTACTTC	TRBV27	TRBJ2-7	NA	TRBD1
CASSVDPGAGELFF	TGTGCCAGCAGCGTAGATCCGGGGGCCGGGGAGCTGTTTTTT	TRBV9	TRBJ2-2	many	NA
CSARDPVSNTEAFF	TGCAGTGCTAGAGATCCGGTATCGAACACTGAAGCTTTCTTT	TRBV20-1	TRBJ1-1	NA	NA
CASSVPPGQNSEQYF	TGTGCCAGCAGTGTCCCGCCGGGACAGAATTCCGAGCAGTACTTT	TRBV12-3/TRBV12-4	TRBJ1-6	NA	TRBD1
CASRGEREVGTQYF	TGCGCCAGCAGGGGAGAGCGGGAGGTGGGGACCCAGTACTTC	TRBV10-2	TRBJ2-5	many	TRBD2
CASSLALAGLSGELFF	TGCGCCAGCAGCTTGGCCCTAGCGGGACTTTCTGGGGAGCTGTTTTTT	TRBV5-1	TRBJ2-2	many	TRBD2
CAIAGRGEQYF	TGTGCCATCGCCGGTCGGGGCGAGCAGTACTTC	TRBV27	TRBJ2-7	many	NA
CSARVPQGGYTF	TGCAGTGCTAGAGTGCCTCAGGGAGGCTACACCTTC	TRBV20-1	TRBJ1-2	NA	NA
CASSKPGQGHEKLFF	TGTGCCAGCAGTAAACCGGGACAGGGCCATGAAAAACTGTTTTTT	TRBV12-3/TRBV12-4	TRBJ1-4	many	TRBD1
CASSVRTGVHEQYF	TGTGCCAGCAGTGTAAGGACAGGGGTCCACGAGCAGTACTTC	TRBV2	TRBJ2-7	many	TRBD1
CASRPPRGQGNEKLFF	TGTGCCAGCAGGCCGCCCCGGGGGCAGGGTAATGAAAAACTGTTTTTT	TRBV6-5	TRBJ1-4	many	NA
CASSLRGGGGEQYF	TGTGCCAGCAGCTTACGCGGCGGTGGTGGCGAGCAGTACTTC	TRBV7-9	TRBJ2-7	many	NA
CASSGLAKTDTQYF	TGTGCCAGCAGCGGACTAGCGAAGACAGATACGCAGTATTTT	TRBV2	TRBJ2-3	many	TRBD2
CSARPGSYGYTF	TGCAGTGCTAGACCCGGGTCCTATGGCTACACCTTC	TRBV20-1	TRBJ1-2	many	NA
CASSESGLEKETQYF	TGTGCCAGCAGTGAAAGTGGGCTCGAAAAAGAGACCCAGTACTTC	TRBV2	TRBJ2-5	many	NA
CASSPMTATDTQYF	TGTGCCAGCAGCCCGATGACAGCCACAGATACGCAGTATTTT	TRBV3-1	TRBJ2-3	many	NA
CASSQIRDRGNSPLHF	TGCGCCAGCAGCCAAATCCGGGACAGGGGAAATTCACCCCTCCACTTT	TRBV4-1	TRBJ1-6	many	TRBD1
CASRSSASYGYTF	TGTGCCAGCAGATCCTCTGCCAGCTACGGCTACACCTTC	TRBV6-2/TRBV6-3	TRBJ1-2	few	NA
CASSPGQFGEKLFF	TGCGCCAGCAGCCCGGGACAGTTTGGGGAAAAACTGTTTTTT	TRBV10-2	TRBJ1-4	many	TRBD1
CASSSVKGRSTEAFF	TGCGCCAGCAGCAGTGTGAAGGGGAGGAGCACTGAAGCTTTCTTT	TRBV5-1	TRBJ1-1	few	NA